This T cell receptor beta chain emerged from a study of cytomegalovirus exposure and HLA in healthy donors. This CDR3 comprises 16 residues. CDR1 SGHRS and CDR2 YFSETQ come from the germline V gene. Unmatched junction bases numbered 7, after V lost 0 bases and J lost 5 bases. Overall study findings and caveats: Exclusion applied to some V segments, including TRBV6-2 and TRBV6-3, as they were indistinguishable. CMV serostatus was the sole immune exposure information available.

A multiplex PCR was run with 60 Vbeta primers and 13 Jbeta primers. TCRdb's table, derived via immunoSEQ multiplex PCR, lists solely in-frame clones and lacks some. This sample has around 100,000 clones, with 80% to 90% found just once. This clone occurred once. Its target is unknown. The source of this sequence is a man aged 25-45 years in good health and CMV-seropositive. Specimen: PBMCs. The V gene is TRBV5-1, the J gene TRBJ2-1; TRBD2 agrees at 8 bases. CDR3 protein: CASSLAWREVNNEQFF. CDR3 sequence (DNA): TGCGCCAGCAGCTTGGCCTGGCGGGAGGTGAACAATGAGCAGTTCTTC.